This is a list of T cell receptor beta chains from one sample in a study of blood T cells in healthy people across ages. TCRdb redid the calling of the 5' RACE reads with MiXCR, one entry per CDR3 protein. There are roughly 500,000 distinct CDR3 sequences in the sample; about 26% occur only once, and less than 20% lies in the top ten. Sequenced: blood. The receptors stem from a woman in her seventies in good health. Each CDR3 is given with its conserved first and last residue. D genes are given only for firm matches. Not all rows give a size; the values are once, few, many and, for expanded clones, a class.

few	TRBV6-2/TRBV6-3	TRBJ1-1	.	TGTGCCAGCAGCCGCGAGAGGACTGAAGCTTTCTTT	CASSRERTEAFF
.	TRBV20-1	TRBJ1-1	.	TGCAGTGCTAGAGACGGGATTATGGGAAAAGCTTTCTTT	CSARDGIMGKAFF
.	TRBV6-5	TRBJ1-5	.	TGTGCCAGCAGTTCCGGAAAACTAAGTCAGCCCCAGCATTTT	CASSSGKLSQPQHF
.	TRBV7-8	TRBJ1-2	.	TGTGCCAGCAGCTTAGTAGAGAACTATGGCTACACCTTC	CASSLVENYGYTF
few	TRBV25-1	TRBJ1-4	TRBD1	TGTGCCAGCAGTGTATGGACAGGGCTTAATGAAAAACTGTTTTTT	CASSVWTGLNEKLFF
few	TRBV5-4	TRBJ2-1	.	TGTGCCAGCAGCCTTAATTCGGGCAGCTATGAGCAGTTCTTC	CASSLNSGSYEQFF
many	TRBV6-2/TRBV6-3	TRBJ2-1	TRBD2	TGTGCCAGCAGTGAACTAGCGTACAATGAGCAGTTCTTC	CASSELAYNEQFF
few	TRBV7-6	TRBJ1-5	TRBD1	TGTGCCAGCAGCCAAGGACAGGGGAATAGCAATCAGCCCCAGCATTTT	CASSQGQGNSNQPQHF
few	TRBV9	TRBJ2-1	TRBD2	TGTGCCAGCAGCGTAGTAGTAGCGGGGTCCTACAATGAGCAGTTCTTC	CASSVVVAGSYNEQFF
.	TRBV5-1	TRBJ2-2	.	TGCGCCAGCAGCCCTTGGGGGCAAACCGGGGAGCTGTTTTTT	CASSPWGQTGELFF
.	TRBV20-1	TRBJ2-1	TRBD2	TGCAGTGCTCCATACATTTTAGCGGGGTTTGAGCAGTTCTTC	CSAPYILAGFEQFF
few	TRBV6-2/TRBV6-3	TRBJ2-7	.	TGTGCCACGCATAGCCTCGCAGGAATGTACGAGCAGTACTTC	CATHSLAGMYEQYF
few	TRBV29-1	TRBJ1-4	.	TGCAGCGGCAGACGGGGACTTACAACTAATGAAAAACTGTTTTTT	CSGRRGLTTNEKLFF